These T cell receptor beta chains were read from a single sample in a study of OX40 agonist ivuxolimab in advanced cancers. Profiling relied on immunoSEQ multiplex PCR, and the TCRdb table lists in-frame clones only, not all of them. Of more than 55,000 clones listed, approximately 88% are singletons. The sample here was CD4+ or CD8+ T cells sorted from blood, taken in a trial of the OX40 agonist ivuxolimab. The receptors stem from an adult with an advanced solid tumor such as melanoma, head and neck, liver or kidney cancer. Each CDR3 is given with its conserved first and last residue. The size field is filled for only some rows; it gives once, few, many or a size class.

CASSESRGNTEAFF TRBJ1-1 once TRBV6-1
CASSPWGGVKGTEAFF TRBJ1-1 - TRBV11-2
CASSISNTEAFF TRBJ1-1 - TRBV19
CASGVNEQFF TRBJ2-1 - TRBV19
CASSVDGNYGYTF TRBJ1-2 - TRBV9
CASSYGLGSPLHF TRBJ1-6 once TRBV6-6
CAYDQGLETQYF TRBJ2-5 - TRBV30
CASSEGQTNEKLFF TRBJ1-4 - TRBV5-1
CASSEGQVAIQYF TRBJ2-4 - TRBV27
CASSFTGAETQYF TRBJ2-5 - TRBV27
CASSSRGLNEKLFF TRBJ1-4 - TRBV5-6
CASSPPDRVYEQYF TRBJ2-7 - TRBV18
CASSPNPRNYGYTF TRBJ1-2 - TRBV7-2
CASSNLHRNTGELFF TRBJ2-2 few TRBV21-1
CATAGDRNQPQHF TRBJ1-5 - TRBV10-3
CASSLVVRSYNEQFF TRBJ2-1 - TRBV7-9
CASSQSIGLFEGYTF TRBJ1-2 - TRBV16
CASSLTLAASTDTQYF TRBJ2-3 - TRBV5-5
CASSIGTATEAFF TRBJ1-1 - TRBV19
CASSLLGQLLNTEAFF TRBJ1-1 - TRBV28
CASSLEGQGYEQYF TRBJ2-7 - TRBV5-1
CASSPGLASFTDTQYF TRBJ2-3 - TRBV9
CASSPDGNEQFF TRBJ2-1 - TRBV16
CATSRDGGLNQPQHF TRBJ1-5 - TRBV15